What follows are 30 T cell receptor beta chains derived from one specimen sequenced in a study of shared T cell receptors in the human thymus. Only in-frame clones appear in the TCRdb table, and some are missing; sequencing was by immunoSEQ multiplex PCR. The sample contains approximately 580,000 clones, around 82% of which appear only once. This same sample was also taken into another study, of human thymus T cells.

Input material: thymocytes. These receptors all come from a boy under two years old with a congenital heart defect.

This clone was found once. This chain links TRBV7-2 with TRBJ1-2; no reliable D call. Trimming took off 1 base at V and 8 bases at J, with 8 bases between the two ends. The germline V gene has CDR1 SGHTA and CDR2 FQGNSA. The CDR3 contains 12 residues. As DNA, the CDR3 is TGTGCCAGCAGCTTAGACGTCAGGGGCTACACCTTC. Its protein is CASSLDVRGYTF.

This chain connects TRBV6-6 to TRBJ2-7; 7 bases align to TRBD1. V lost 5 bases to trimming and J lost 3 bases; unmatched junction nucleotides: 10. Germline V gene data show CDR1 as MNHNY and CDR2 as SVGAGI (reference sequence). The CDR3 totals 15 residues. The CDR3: CASSGAGTAYYEQYF. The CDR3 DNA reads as TGTGCCAGCAGTGGAGCCGGGACAGCCTACTACGAGCAGTACTTC.

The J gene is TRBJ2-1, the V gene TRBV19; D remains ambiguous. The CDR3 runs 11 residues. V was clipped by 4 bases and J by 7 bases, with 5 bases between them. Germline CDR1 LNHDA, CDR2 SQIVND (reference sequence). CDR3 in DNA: TGTGCCAGTAGTACCTTAAATGAGCAGTTCTTC. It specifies CASSTLNEQFF.

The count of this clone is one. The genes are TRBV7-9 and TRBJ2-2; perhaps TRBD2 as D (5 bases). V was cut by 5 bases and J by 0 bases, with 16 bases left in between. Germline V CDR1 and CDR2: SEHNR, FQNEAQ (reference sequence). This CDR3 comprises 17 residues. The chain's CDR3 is CASSPALGGPNTGELFF. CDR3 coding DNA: TGTGCCAGCAGCCCGGCGTTAGGCGGGCCGAACACCGGGGAGCTGTTTTTT.

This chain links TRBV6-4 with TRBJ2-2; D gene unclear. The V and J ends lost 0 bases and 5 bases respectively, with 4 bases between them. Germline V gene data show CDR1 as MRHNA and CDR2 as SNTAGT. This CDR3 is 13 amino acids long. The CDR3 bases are TGTGCCAGCAGTGACTCGAGGACCGGGGAGCTGTTTTTT. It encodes CASSDSRTGELFF.

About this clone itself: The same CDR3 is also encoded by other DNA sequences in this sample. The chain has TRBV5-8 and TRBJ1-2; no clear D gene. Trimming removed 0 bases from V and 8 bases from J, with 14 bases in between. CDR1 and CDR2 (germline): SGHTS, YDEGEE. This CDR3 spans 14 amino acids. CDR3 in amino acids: CASSLGSRAFGYTF. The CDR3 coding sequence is TGTGCCAGCAGCTTGGGAAGCCGCGCCTTCGGCTACACCTTC.

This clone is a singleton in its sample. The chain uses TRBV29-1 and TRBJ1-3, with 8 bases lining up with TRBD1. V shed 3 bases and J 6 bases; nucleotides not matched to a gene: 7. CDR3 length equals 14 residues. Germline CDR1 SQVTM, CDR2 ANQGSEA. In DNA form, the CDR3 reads TGCAGCGTTGACCCCCAGACAGGGGAAAACACCATATATTTT. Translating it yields CSVDPQTGENTIYF.

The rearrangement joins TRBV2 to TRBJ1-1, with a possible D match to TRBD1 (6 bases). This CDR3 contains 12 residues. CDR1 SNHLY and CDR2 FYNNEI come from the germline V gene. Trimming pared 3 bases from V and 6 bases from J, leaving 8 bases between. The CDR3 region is CASSDWTAEAFF. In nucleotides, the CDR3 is TGTGCCAGCAGTGACTGGACAGCTGAAGCTTTCTTT. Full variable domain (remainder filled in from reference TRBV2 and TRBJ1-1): EPEVTQTPSHQVTQMGQEVILRCVPISNHLYFYWYRQILGQKVEFLVSFYNNEISEKSEIFDDQFSVERPDGSNFTLKIRSTKLEDSAMYFCASSDWTAEAFFGQGTRLTVV.

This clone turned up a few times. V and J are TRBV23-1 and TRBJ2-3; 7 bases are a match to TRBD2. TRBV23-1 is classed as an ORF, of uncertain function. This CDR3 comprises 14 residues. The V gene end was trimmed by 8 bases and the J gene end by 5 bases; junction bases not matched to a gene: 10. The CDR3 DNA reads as TGCGCCAGCTACCCCGGGGAGGGTGGAGATACGCAGTATTTT. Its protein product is CASYPGEGGDTQYF.

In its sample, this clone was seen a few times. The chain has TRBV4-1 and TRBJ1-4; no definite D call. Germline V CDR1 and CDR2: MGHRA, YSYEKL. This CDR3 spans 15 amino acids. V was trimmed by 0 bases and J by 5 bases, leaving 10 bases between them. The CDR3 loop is CASSQDEDSNEKLFF. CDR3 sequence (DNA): TGCGCCAGCAGCCAAGATGAGGACTCGAATGAAAAACTGTTTTTT.

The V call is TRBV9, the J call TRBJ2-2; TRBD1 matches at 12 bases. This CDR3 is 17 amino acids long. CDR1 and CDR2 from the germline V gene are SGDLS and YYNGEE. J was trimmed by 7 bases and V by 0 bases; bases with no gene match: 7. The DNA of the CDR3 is TGTGCCAGCAGCGTAGAGGGGACAGGGGGCTTGGGCGGGGAGCTGTTTTTT. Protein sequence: CASSVEGTGGLGGELFF.

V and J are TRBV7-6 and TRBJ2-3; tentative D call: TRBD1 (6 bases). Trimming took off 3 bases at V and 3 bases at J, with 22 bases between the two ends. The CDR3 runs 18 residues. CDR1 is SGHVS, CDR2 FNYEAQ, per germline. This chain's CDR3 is CASSLSPKTGSRTDTQYF. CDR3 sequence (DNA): TGTGCCAGCAGCTTGTCCCCTAAGACAGGATCGAGAACAGATACGCAGTATTTT.

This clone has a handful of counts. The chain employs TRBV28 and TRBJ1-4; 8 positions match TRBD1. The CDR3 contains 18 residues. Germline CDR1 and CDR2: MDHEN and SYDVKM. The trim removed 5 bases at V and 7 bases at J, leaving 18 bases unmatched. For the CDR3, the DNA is TGTGCCAGCAGTCACTCACCTACAACGCAGGGGGCAGGTGAAAAACTGTTTTTT. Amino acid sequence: CASSHSPTTQGAGEKLFF.

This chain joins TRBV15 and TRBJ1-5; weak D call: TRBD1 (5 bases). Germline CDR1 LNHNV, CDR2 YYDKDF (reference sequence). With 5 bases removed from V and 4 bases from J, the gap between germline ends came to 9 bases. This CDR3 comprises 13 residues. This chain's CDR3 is CATSWGGNQPQHF. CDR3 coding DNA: TGTGCCACCAGCTGGGGGGGGAATCAGCCCCAGCATTTT.

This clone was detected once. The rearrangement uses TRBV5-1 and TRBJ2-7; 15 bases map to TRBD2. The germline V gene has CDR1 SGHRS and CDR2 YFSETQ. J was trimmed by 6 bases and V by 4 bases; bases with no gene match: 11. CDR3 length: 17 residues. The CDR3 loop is CASSLRTSGRDGAEQYF. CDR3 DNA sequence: TGCGCCAGCAGCCTACGGACTAGCGGGAGGGATGGGGCCGAGCAGTACTTC.

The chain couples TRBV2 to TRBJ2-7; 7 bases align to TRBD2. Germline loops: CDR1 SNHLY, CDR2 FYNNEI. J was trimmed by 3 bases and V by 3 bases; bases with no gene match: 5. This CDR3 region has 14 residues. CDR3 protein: CASSEVGGLYEQYF. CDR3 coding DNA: TGTGCCAGCAGTGAGGTGGGAGGGCTCTACGAGCAGTACTTC.

The CDR3 sequence is CASSQEGGQPQHF. The CDR3 coding sequence is TGTGCCAGCAGCCAAGAGGGGGGTCAGCCCCAGCATTTT. This sequence joins TRBV4-2 and TRBJ1-5, with a possible D match to TRBD1 (5 bases). The CDR3 has 13 amino acids. V lost 0 bases, J lost 6 bases, and 6 bases lay in between. The germline gives CDR1 LGHNA, CDR2 YNFKEQ.

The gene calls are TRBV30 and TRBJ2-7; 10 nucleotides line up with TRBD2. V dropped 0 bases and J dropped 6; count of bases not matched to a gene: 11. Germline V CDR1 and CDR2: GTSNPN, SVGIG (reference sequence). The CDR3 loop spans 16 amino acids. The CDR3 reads CAWSVPSSGSGGEQYF. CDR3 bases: TGTGCCTGGAGTGTCCCTTCTAGCGGGAGTGGAGGCGAGCAGTACTTC.

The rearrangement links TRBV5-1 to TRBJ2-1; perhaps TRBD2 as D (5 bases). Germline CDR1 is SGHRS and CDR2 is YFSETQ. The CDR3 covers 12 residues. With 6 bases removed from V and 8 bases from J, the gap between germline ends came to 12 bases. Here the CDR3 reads CASTTGNYEQFF. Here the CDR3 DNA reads TGCGCCAGCACAACGGGAAATTATGAGCAGTTCTTC.

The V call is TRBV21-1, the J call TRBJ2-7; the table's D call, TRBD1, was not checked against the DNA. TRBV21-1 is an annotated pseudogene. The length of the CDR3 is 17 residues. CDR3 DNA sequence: TGTGCCAGCAGCGAAAGGCTTGACCACAGGGGGCGCGGCGAGCAGTACTTC. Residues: CASSERLDHRGRGEQYF.

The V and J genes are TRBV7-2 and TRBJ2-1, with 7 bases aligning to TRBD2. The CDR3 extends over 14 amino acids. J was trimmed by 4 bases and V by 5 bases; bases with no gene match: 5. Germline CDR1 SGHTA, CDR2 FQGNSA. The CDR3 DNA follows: TGTGCCAGCAGCCTCGAAGCGGGGTACAATGAGCAGTTCTTC. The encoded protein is CASSLEAGYNEQFF.

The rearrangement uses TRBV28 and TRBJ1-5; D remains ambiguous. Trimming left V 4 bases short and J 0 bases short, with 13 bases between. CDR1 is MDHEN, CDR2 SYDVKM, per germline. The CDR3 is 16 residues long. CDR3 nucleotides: TGTGCCAGCAGTTATAAGAGAAAGTATAGCAATCAGCCCCAGCATTTT. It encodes CASSYKRKYSNQPQHF. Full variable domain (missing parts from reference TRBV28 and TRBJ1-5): DVKVTQSSRYLVKRTGEKVFLECVQDMDHENMFWYRQDPGLGLRLIYFSYDVKMKEKGDIPEGYSVSREKKERFSLILESASTNQTSMYLCASSYKRKYSNQPQHFGDGTRLSIL.

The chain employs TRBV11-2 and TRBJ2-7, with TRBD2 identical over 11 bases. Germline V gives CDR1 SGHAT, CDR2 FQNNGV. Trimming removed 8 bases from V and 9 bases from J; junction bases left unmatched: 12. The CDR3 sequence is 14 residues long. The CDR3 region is CASLGLAAGRVQYF. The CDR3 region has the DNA TGTGCCAGCTTGGGACTAGCGGCAGGCCGGGTGCAGTACTTC.

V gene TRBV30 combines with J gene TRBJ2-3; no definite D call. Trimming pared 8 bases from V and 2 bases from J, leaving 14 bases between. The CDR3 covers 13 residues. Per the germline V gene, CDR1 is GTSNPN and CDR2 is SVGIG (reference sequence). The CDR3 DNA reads TGTGCCGTAAAACGAGCATTCACAGATACGCAGTATTTT. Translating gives CAVKRAFTDTQYF.

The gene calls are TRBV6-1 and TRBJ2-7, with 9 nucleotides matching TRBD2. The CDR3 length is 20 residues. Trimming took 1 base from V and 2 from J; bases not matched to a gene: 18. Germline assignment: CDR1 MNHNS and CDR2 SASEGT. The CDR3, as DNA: TGTGCCAGCAGTGAAGACAGGGGTGGGCTAGCGGGATTACTAACCTACGAGCAGTACTTC. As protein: CASSEDRGGLAGLLTYEQYF.

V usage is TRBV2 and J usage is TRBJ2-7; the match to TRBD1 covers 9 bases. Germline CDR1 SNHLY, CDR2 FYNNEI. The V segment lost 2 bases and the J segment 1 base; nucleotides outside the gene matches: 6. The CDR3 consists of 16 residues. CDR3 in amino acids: CASSETWDRESYEQYF. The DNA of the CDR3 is TGTGCCAGCAGTGAAACCTGGGACAGGGAATCCTACGAGCAGTACTTC. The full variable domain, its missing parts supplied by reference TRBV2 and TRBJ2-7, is EPEVTQTPSHQVTQMGQEVILRCVPISNHLYFYWYRQILGQKVEFLVSFYNNEISEKSEIFDDQFSVERPDGSNFTLKIRSTKLEDSAMYFCASSETWDRESYEQYFGPGTRLTVT.

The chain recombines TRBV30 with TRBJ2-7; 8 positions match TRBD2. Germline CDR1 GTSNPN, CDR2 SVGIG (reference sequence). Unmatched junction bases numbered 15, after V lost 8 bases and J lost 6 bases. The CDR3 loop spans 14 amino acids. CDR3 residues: CATRRREAHPEQYF. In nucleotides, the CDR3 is TGTGCCACCCGGCGGCGGGAGGCCCACCCCGAGCAGTACTTC.

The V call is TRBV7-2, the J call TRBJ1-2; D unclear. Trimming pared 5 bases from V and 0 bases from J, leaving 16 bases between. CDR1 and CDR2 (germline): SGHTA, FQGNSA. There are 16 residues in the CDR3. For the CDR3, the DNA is TGTGCCAGCAGCCTTGGCCCTAGCGGGTCTAACTATGGCTACACCTTC. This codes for CASSLGPSGSNYGYTF.

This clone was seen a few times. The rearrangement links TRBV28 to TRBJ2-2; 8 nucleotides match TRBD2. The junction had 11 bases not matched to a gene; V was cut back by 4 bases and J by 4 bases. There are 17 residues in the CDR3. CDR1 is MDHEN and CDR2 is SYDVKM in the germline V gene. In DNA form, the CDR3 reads TGTGCCAGCAGTTCCCAACTCGGGGGGGTGGGCACCGGGGAGCTGTTTTTT. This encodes CASSSQLGGVGTGELFF.

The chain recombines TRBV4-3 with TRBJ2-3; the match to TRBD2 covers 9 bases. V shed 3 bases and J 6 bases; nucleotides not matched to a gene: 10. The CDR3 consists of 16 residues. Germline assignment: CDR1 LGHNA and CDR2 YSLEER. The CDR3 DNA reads TGCGCCAGCAGCCATCCACTAGCGGGCACGCGGGATACGCAGTATTTT. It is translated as CASSHPLAGTRDTQYF.